Described below is a single TCR beta chain sequence and its context. This entry comes from a study of CD8 T cells in ankylosing spondylitis. The junction had 5 bases not matched to a gene; V was cut back by 0 bases and J by 3 bases. This CDR3 comprises 16 residues. Germline lookup yields CDR1 MRHNA and CDR2 SNTAGT. TCRdb processed the 5' RACE reads anew with MiXCR; each CDR3 protein has one entry. The data show some 270,000 distinct CDR3 sequences, with 30% to 35% seen just once and around 4.2% held by the top ten. This TCR was recovered from a male donor with ankylosing spondylitis or in good health (not recorded which). The rearrangement uses TRBV6-4 and TRBJ2-3, with TRBD2 matching 8 bases. Specimen: blood, either unsorted or a sorted T cell fraction (not recorded which). Here the CDR3 DNA reads TGTGCCAGCAGTGACTCGAAGGGCGGGGGGACAGATACGCAGTATTTT. Its protein is CASSDSKGGGTDTQYF.